This T cell receptor beta chain was captured by sequencing in a study of blood T cells in healthy people across ages. Then a second PCR, running roughly 7 to 11 cycles, was carried out with a sample-barcoded 5' primer and a J-beta primer mix. TCRdb redid the calling of the 5' RACE reads with MiXCR, one entry per CDR3 protein. This table has roughly 2 million distinct CDR3 sequences, about 50% appearing once. Study-level results: Higher naive T cell percentage went strongly together with higher TCR beta diversity. Both higher diversity and more naive CD4+ cells marked long-lived donors when set against aged donors.

Isolation recovered at least 6.5 million PBMCs from every sample. Of note for this clonotype: What it binds is not known.

Germline values: CDR1 SEHNR, CDR2 FQNEAQ (reference sequence). V gave up 1 base and J gave up 1 base, with 6 bases separating them. The CDR3 has 14 residues. This TCR came from a woman aged 40 to 50 in good health. The sequenced sample was blood. V and J are TRBV7-9 and TRBJ2-3; D not resolved. The CDR3, as DNA: TGTGCCAGCAGCTTAGGGGATCGCACAGATACGCAGTATTTT. Translation: CASSLGDRTDTQYF.